This is a list of T cell receptor beta chains from one sample in a study of cytomegalovirus exposure and HLA in healthy donors. Generated by immunoSEQ multiplex PCR, the TCRdb table keeps only in-frame clones and is missing some. The sample has about 150,000 clones, about 83% seen once; the top ten hold 4.8%. Material for sequencing was PBMCs. The receptors were sampled from a girl under 18 in good health and CMV-seropositive. Each CDR3 is given without its conserved first and last residue. D genes are given only for firm matches.

d_call j_call v_call cdr3_aa
. TRBJ1-1 TRBV5-1 ASSLDGDTEAF
. TRBJ1-1 TRBV7-6 ASSRRSNTEAF
. TRBJ2-6 TRBV11-1 ASSLGSSGANVLT
TRBD1 TRBJ1-2 TRBV11-2 ASSQLRQGWDYGYT
. TRBJ1-5 TRBV27 ASSPRGSYSNQPQH
. TRBJ1-2 TRBV19 ASSLTANYGYT
. TRBJ1-6 TRBV10-3 AISQSTVLSSPLH
. TRBJ1-2 TRBV27 ASSPVGQGYT
. TRBJ1-2 TRBV7-9 ASSRPGTPTNYGYT
. TRBJ2-7 TRBV27 ASSLYSSNSYEQY
TRBD1 TRBJ2-5 TRBV7-9 ASSLVGQGGETQY
. TRBJ1-4 TRBV18 ASSPDWASNEKLF
. TRBJ1-4 TRBV29-1 SVRSANEKLF
. TRBJ2-1 TRBV4-1 ASSPQDLRPYNEQF
. TRBJ2-2 TRBV5-1 ASSLSGAKTGELF
TRBD2 TRBJ2-1 TRBV10-3 AIKRLAGGPNEQF
. TRBJ1-5 TRBV6-6 ASSYGPDQPQH
TRBD2 TRBJ2-1 TRBV7-7 ASSLVPAGDYNEQF
. TRBJ1-3 TRBV6-1 ASSSITGGNTIY
TRBD1 TRBJ1-5 TRBV19 ASNDRGGQPQH
TRBD1 TRBJ1-1 TRBV18 ASSSGQGPPEAF
. TRBJ1-5 TRBV27 ASSDSIDQPQH
. TRBJ1-1 TRBV6-5 ASSTIPGTTEAF
TRBD1 TRBJ2-7 TRBV25-1 ASSPGTGSYEQY